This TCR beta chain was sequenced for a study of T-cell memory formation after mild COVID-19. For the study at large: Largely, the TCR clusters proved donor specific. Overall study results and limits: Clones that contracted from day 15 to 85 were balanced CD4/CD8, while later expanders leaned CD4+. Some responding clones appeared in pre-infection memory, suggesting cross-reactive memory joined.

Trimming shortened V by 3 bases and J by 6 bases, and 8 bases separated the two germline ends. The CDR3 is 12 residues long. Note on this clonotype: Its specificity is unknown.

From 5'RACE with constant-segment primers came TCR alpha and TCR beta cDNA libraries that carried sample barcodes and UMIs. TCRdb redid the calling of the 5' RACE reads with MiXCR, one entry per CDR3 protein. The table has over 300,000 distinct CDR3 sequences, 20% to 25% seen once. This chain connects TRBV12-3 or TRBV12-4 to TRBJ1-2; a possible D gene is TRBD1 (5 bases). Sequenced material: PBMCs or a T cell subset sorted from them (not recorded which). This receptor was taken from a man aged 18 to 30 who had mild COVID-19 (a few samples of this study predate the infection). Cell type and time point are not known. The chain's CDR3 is CASSFLGDGYTF. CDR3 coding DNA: TGTGCCAGCAGTTTTCTAGGGGATGGCTACACCTTC.